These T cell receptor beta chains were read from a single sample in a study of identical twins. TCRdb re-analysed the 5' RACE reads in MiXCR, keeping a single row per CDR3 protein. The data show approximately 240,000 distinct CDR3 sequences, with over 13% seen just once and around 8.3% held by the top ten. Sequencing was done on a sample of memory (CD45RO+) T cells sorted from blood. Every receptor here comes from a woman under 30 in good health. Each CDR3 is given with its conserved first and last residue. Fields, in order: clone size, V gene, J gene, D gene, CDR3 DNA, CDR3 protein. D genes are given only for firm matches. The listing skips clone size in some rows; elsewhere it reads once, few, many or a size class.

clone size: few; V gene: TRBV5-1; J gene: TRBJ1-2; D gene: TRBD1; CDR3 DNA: TGCGCCAGCAGCTTATGGGACAGTAACTATGGCTACACCTTC; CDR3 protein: CASSLWDSNYGYTF
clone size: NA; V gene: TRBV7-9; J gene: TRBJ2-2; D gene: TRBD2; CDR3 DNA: TGTGCCAGCAGCGGAGCCACTAGCGCGGGCACCGGGGAGCTGTTTTTT; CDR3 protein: CASSGATSAGTGELFF
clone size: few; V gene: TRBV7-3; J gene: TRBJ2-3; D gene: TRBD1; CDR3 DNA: TGTGCCAGCAGCCCCGGACAGGGGCCAACGTGGGATACGCAGTATTTT; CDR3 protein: CASSPGQGPTWDTQYF
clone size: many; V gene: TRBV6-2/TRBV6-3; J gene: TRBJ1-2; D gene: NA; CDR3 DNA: TGTGCCAGCAGTAGATCAGGATCGGCGGCAACCGGCACCTTC; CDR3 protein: CASSRSGSAATGTF
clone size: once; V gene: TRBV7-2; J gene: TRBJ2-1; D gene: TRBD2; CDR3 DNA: TGTGCCAGCAGCCCGGGGACGACTAGCGGGAGGTGGAATGAGCAGTTCTTC; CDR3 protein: CASSPGTTSGRWNEQFF
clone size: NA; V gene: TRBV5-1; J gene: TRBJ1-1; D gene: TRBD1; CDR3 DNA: TGCGCCAGCAGCGGACAGGACTCCACTGAAGCTTTCTTT; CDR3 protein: CASSGQDSTEAFF
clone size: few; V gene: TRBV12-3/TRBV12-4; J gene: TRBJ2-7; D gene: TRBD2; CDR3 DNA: TGTGCCATAAAGCGGGGTGGGTACGAGCAGTACTTC; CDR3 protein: CAIKRGGYEQYF
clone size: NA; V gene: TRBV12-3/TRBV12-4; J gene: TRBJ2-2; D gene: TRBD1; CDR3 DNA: TGTGCCAGCACCCCGGGACAGTCTTTCGGGGAGCTGTTTTTT; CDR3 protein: CASTPGQSFGELFF
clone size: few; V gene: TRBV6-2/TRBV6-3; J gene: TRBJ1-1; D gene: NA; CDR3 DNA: TGTGCCACCCAGGGGACGAACACTGAAGCTTTCTTT; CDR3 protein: CATQGTNTEAFF
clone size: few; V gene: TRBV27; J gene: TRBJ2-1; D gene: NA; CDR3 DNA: TGTGCCAGCAGTGGACCGGGGGCCGTCAATGAGCAGTTCTTC; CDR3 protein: CASSGPGAVNEQFF
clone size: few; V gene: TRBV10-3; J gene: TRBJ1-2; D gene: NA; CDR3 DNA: TGTGCCATCGGAGAACCAGGGGTAAATGGCTACACCTTC; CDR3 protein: CAIGEPGVNGYTF
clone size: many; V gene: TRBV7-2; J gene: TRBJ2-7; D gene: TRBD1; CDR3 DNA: TGTGCCAGCAGCTTAGCGCTAATGACAGGGGGGAACTACGAGCAGTACTTC; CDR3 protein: CASSLALMTGGNYEQYF
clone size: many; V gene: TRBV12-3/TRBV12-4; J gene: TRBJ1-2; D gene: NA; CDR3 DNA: TGTGCCAGCAGCCTGGACGGGGGCTACACCTTC; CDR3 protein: CASSLDGGYTF
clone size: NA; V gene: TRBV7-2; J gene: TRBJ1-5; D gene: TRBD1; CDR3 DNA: TGTGCCAGCAGCTTGCGAGGGGGCGAGAGCAATCAGCCCCAGCATTTT; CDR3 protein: CASSLRGGESNQPQHF
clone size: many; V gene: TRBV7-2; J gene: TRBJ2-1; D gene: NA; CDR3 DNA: TGTGCCAGCAGCTTGATTAGGGCTAGTTGGAATGAGCAGTTCTTC; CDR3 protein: CASSLIRASWNEQFF
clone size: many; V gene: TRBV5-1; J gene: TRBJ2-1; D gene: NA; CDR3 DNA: TGCGCCAGCAGCTTAAGGCAGGGAAGGGATGATGAGCAGTTCTTC; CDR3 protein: CASSLRQGRDDEQFF
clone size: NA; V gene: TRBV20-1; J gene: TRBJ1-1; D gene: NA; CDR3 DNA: TGCAGTGCTCTAATGACTGCGGCTTCGAACACTGAAGCTTTCTTT; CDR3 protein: CSALMTAASNTEAFF
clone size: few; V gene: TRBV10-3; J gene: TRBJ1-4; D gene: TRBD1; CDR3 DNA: TGTGCCATCAGTGACCCCCGGGACAGGGGAGATGAAAAACTGTTTTTT; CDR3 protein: CAISDPRDRGDEKLFF
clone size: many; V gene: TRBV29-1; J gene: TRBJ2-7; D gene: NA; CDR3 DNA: TGCAGCGTCCAGAACCCCGGACGGTCCTACGAGCAGTACTTC; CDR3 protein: CSVQNPGRSYEQYF
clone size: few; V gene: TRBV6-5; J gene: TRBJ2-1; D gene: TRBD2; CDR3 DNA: TGTGCCAGCAGTTCGGCGGAGGCGGGGGGGCACAATGAGCAGTTCTTC; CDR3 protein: CASSSAEAGGHNEQFF
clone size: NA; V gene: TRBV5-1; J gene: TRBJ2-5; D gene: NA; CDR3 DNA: TGCGCCAGCAGCTACGAGGCAGTTAGGGAGACCCAGTACTTC; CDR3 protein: CASSYEAVRETQYF
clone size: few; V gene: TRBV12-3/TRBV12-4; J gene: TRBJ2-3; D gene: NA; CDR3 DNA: TGTGCCAGCAGGCGAGACAGCACGCAGTATTTT; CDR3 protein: CASRRDSTQYF
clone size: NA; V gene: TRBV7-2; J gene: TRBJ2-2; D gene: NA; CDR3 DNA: TGTGCCAGCAGCTTAGCGGTTAACACCGGGGAGCTGTTTTTT; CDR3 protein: CASSLAVNTGELFF
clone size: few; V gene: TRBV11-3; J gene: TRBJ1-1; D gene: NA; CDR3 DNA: TGTGCCAGCAGCTTAGATGCCTGGACCGGGAACACTGAAGCTTTCTTT; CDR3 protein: CASSLDAWTGNTEAFF
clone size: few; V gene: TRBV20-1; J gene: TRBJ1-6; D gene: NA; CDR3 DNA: TGCAGTGCTGGCCGGGGAAGCGGAGATTCACCCCTCCACTTT; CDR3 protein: CSAGRGSGDSPLHF
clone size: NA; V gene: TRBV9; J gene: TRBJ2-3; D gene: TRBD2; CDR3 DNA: TGTGCCAGCAGCGAGGGACCCCTGGCGGGAGCTAGAGATACGCAGTATTTT; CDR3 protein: CASSEGPLAGARDTQYF
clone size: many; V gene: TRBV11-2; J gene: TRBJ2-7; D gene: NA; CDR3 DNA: TGTGCCAGCAGCTTAGAGGGGGGTGGACAGGCTGTTAAGTACTTC; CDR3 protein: CASSLEGGGQAVKYF
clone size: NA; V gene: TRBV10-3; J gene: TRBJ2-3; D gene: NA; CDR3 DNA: TGTGCCATCAGTTTAAGCACAGATACGCAGTATTTT; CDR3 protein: CAISLSTDTQYF
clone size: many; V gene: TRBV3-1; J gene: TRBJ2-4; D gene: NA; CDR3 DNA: TGTGCCAGCAGCCTCCGGGAGAAGGAGCACATTCAGTACTTC; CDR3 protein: CASSLREKEHIQYF
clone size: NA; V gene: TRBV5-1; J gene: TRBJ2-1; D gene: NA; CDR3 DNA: TGCGCCAGCTCGGGCCAGGGACTGCTCAATGAGCTGTTCTTC; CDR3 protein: CASSGQGLLNELFF